These 2 T cell receptor beta chains were all obtained from the same sample, sequenced in a study of brain T cells in children with intractable seizures. TCRdb's copy holds only in-frame clones and misses some; the assay was immunoSEQ multiplex PCR. Of 80,000 or so clones in the sample, around 90% are singletons; the top ten hold around 25%. The sample in question was peripheral blood, obtained at surgery. The receptors shown here come from a girl under 10 years old with Rasmussen encephalitis and intractable seizures.

The chain combines TRBV12-5 with TRBJ2-1; D is ambiguous. CDR3 length: 13 residues. Trimming removed 6 bases from V and 2 bases from J, with 8 bases in between. From germline, CDR1 is LGHNT and CDR2 FRNRAP. The CDR3 is CASGPDPYNEQFF. The CDR3 DNA reads as TGTGCTAGTGGGCCGGACCCCTACAATGAGCAGTTCTTC.

The V and J genes are TRBV9 and TRBJ1-1; D possibly corresponds to TRBD1 (5 bases). The CDR3 loop spans 15 amino acids. V lost 3 bases and J lost 6, with 18 bases in between. Per germline, CDR1 SGDLS and CDR2 YYNGEE. The CDR3 reads CASSAWPITGAEAFF. CDR3 coding DNA: TGTGCCAGCAGCGCTTGGCCGATTACAGGAGCTGAAGCTTTCTTT.